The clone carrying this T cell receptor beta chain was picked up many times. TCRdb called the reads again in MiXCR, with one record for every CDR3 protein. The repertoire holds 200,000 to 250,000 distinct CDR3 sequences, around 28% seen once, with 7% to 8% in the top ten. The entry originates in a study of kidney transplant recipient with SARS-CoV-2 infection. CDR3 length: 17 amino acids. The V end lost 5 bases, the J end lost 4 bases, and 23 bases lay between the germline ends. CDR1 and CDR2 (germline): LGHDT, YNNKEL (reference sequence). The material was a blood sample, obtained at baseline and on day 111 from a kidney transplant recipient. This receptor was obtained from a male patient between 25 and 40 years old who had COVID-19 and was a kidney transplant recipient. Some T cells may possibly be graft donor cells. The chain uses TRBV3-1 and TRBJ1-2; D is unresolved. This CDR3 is CASSEVYTLRKTYGYTF. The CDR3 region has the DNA TGTGCCAGCAGCGAAGTTTACACCCTTCGAAAGACCTATGGCTACACCTTC.